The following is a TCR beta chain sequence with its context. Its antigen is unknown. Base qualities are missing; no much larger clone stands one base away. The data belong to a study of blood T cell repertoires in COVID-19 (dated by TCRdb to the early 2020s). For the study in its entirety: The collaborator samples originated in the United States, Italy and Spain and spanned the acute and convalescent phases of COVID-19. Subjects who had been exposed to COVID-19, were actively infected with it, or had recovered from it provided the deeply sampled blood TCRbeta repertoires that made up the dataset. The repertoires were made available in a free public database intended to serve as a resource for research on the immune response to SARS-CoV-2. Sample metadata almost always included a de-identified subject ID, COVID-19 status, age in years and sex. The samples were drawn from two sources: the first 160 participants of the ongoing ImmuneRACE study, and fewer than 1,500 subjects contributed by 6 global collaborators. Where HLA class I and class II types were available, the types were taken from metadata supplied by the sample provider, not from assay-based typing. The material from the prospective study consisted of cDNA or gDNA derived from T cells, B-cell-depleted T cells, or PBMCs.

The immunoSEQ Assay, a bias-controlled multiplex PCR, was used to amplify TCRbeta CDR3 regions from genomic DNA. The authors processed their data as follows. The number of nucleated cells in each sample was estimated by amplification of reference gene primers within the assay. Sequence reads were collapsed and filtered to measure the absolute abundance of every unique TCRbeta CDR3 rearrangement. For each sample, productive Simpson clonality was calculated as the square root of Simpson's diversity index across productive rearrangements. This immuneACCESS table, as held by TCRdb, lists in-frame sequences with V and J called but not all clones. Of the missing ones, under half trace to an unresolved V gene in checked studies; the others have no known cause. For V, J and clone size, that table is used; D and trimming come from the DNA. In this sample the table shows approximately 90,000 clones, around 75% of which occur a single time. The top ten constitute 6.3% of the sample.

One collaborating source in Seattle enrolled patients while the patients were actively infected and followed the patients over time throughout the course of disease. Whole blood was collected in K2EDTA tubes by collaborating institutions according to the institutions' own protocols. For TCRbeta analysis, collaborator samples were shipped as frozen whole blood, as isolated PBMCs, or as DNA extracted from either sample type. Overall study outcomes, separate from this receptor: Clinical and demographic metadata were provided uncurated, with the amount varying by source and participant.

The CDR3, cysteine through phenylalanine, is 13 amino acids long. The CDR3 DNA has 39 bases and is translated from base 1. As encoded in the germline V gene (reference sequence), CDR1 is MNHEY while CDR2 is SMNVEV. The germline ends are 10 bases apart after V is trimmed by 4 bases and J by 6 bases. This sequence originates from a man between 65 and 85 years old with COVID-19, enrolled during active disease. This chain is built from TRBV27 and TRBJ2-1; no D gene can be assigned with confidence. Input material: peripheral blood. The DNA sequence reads TGTGCCAGCAGTTCCGACGGAGCCAATGAGCAGTTCTTC. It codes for CASSSDGANEQFF.